Listed below are T cell receptor beta chains from one sample, sequenced in a study of blood T cell repertoires in COVID-19. Measured with immunoSEQ multiplex PCR; TCRdb has only the in-frame clones, and not every one. This table holds about 47,000 clones, over 85% found once. The sample was peripheral blood. The receptors stem from an older man with active or convalescent COVID-19. Both conserved end residues are part of each CDR3.

J gene	V gene	CDR3 protein
TRBJ1-5	TRBV4-1	CASSHDGGLNQPQHF
TRBJ1-4	TRBV18	CASSPFEQGEEKLFF
TRBJ1-1	TRBV5-4	CASSFSYESDTEAFF
TRBJ2-7	TRBV7-2	CASSSPGLAHYEQYF
TRBJ1-6	TRBV27	CASSSQGGVNNSPLHF
TRBJ1-1	TRBV5-1	CASSQKQGRDTEAFF
TRBJ1-6	TRBV5-6	CASSLGQGAYNSPLHF
TRBJ2-4	TRBV4-1	CASSQGTLAKNIQYF
TRBJ1-2	TRBV6-5	CASSPGWVNYGYTF
TRBJ2-2	TRBV5-1	CASSFGTANTGELFF
TRBJ2-7	TRBV5-4	CASSHRDRAYEQYF
TRBJ2-1	TRBV11-2	CASSPSGGINEQFF
TRBJ2-2	TRBV19	CASSILGGRDTGELFF
TRBJ2-5	TRBV5-1	CASSFGQGQETQYF
TRBJ2-1	TRBV7-2	CASSYLSSKTGNEQFF
TRBJ1-6	TRBV28	CASSPEPAGDPRNSPLHF
TRBJ2-1	TRBV6-4	CASSDSVVAGAGEQFF
TRBJ2-5	TRBV5-1	CASSLAGTSVRETQYF
TRBJ2-7	TRBV5-1	CASSLKKGSTSGAEQYF
TRBJ2-2	TRBV19	CASSSGGNTGELFF